This is a list of T cell receptor beta chains from one sample in a study of cytomegalovirus exposure and HLA in healthy donors. Repertoires were generated with immunoSEQ multiplex PCR, while TCRdb's copy carries only in-frame clones and drops some. The table includes over 150,000 clones, around nine tenths detected once. Sequencing was performed on PBMCs. These receptor sequences come from a woman aged 25 to 39 in good health and CMV-seronegative. Each CDR3 is given with its conserved first and last residue. A D gene is named only where the DNA matches it firmly. A row's size may be missing; if present it is once, few, many or a size class.

clone_size | d_call | j_call | v_call | cdr3_nt | cdr3_aa
NA | NA | TRBJ1-5 | TRBV13 | TGTGCCAGCAGCTTAGGTAGTAGCAATCAGCCCCAGCATTTT | CASSLGSSNQPQHF
NA | TRBD1 | TRBJ2-7 | TRBV6-5 | TGTGCCAGCAGTTACTCGTGGACAGGGGGTGACGAGCAGTACTTC | CASSYSWTGGDEQYF
NA | NA | TRBJ2-3 | TRBV30 | TGTGCCTGGGACAAAAACACAGATACGCAGTATTTT | CAWDKNTDTQYF
NA | TRBD2 | TRBJ2-1 | TRBV29-1 | TGCAGCGTTGGTTCCGCGGGAGGCAGTGAGCAGTTCTTC | CSVGSAGGSEQFF
NA | NA | TRBJ1-1 | TRBV30 | TGTGCCTGGAGTGCCGGGGGCACTGAAGCTTTCTTT | CAWSAGGTEAFF
NA | NA | TRBJ2-7 | TRBV27 | TGTGCCAGCAGTTTAAGTTTGCGGGGCTATTCCTACGAGCAGTACTTC | CASSLSLRGYSYEQYF
once | TRBD2 | TRBJ2-1 | TRBV5-1 | TGCGCCAGCAGCTTGGGTCTTAGCGGGGGGGCCGTTGGGGATGAGCAGTTCTTC | CASSLGLSGGAVGDEQFF
few | TRBD2 | TRBJ2-5 | TRBV2 | TGTGCCAGCGGGGGGACTAGCGTGGCGCGGACCCAGTACTTC | CASGGTSVARTQYF
NA | TRBD2 | TRBJ2-1 | TRBV6-1 | TGTGCCAGCAGCGGGACTAGCGGGGGCGGTGAGCAGTTCTTC | CASSGTSGGGEQFF
few | TRBD1 | TRBJ2-7 | TRBV13 | TGTGCCAGCAGCTCCGGGACAGGGGGCTACGAGCAGTACTTC | CASSSGTGGYEQYF
NA | TRBD2 | TRBJ2-7 | TRBV28 | TGTGCCAGCGGACTAGCGGGAGATCGAGAAGAGCAGTACTTC | CASGLAGDREEQYF
NA | NA | TRBJ2-7 | TRBV2 | TGTGCCAGCACCCCCCGTCCCGGGACAGGGACTAGGGAGCAGTACTTC | CASTPRPGTGTREQYF
NA | TRBD2 | TRBJ2-7 | TRBV27 | TGTGCCAGCAGCCTAGTAGGTGGGACTAGCCCTTACGAGCAGTACTTC | CASSLVGGTSPYEQYF
NA | TRBD1 | TRBJ1-4 | TRBV6-5 | TGTGCCAGCAGTCCTAGGACAGGAAGGAGCGAAAAACTGTTTTTT | CASSPRTGRSEKLFF
NA | NA | TRBJ1-4 | TRBV11-2 | TGTGCCAGCAGCCGAAGCCCGGAGGTTTCTGAAAAACTGTTTTTT | CASSRSPEVSEKLFF
NA | TRBD1 | TRBJ1-1 | TRBV6-1 | TGTGCCAGCAGACCGACAGGGGGCCGGACTGAAGCTTTCTTT | CASRPTGGRTEAFF
NA | NA | TRBJ2-1 | TRBV7-6 | TGTGCCAGCAGCTTAGCGGGGGGGGCCAATGAGCAGTTCTTC | CASSLAGGANEQFF
few | NA | TRBJ2-7 | TRBV5-6 | TGTGCCAGCAGCAGAAAAGGACTGTTATACGAGCAGTACTTC | CASSRKGLLYEQYF
NA | TRBD2 | TRBJ2-5 | TRBV7-7 | TGTGCCAGCAGCCGAGGACTAGCGGGACAAGAGACCCAGTACTTC | CASSRGLAGQETQYF
NA | NA | TRBJ2-7 | TRBV6-5 | TGTGCCAGCAGTTACTCATATGACAAATCTTACGAGCAGTACTTC | CASSYSYDKSYEQYF
NA | NA | TRBJ1-1 | TRBV30 | TGTGCCTGGAGTGTAGCTCTGAGTACTGAAGCTTTCTTT | CAWSVALSTEAFF
NA | TRBD2 | TRBJ2-5 | TRBV9 | TGTGCCAGCAGCGAGGCGGGGGGGGAAGAGACCCAGTACTTC | CASSEAGGEETQYF
NA | NA | TRBJ1-1 | TRBV9 | TGTGCCAGCAGCGTTAAGGGGCAGAAGAACACTGAAGCTTTCTTT | CASSVKGQKNTEAFF
NA | NA | TRBJ2-7 | TRBV5-1 | TGCGCCAGCAGCTTGGCGGGGGAAACCTACGAGCAGTACTTC | CASSLAGETYEQYF
NA | TRBD2 | TRBJ2-7 | TRBV6-1 | TGTGCCAGCAGTGAAACTTGGGGGGGAATGGGGGAGCAGTACTTC | CASSETWGGMGEQYF
once | NA | TRBJ2-1 | TRBV7-2 | TGTGCCAGCAGCTCTCCCGGGGAGCAGTTCTTC | CASSSPGEQFF
NA | NA | TRBJ1-2 | TRBV5-1 | TGCGCCAGCAGCTTGGGACAGGCCAACTATGGCTACACCTTC | CASSLGQANYGYTF
once | TRBD1 | TRBJ1-3 | TRBV15 | TGTGCCACCAGCAGACATCTAGGACAGGGGGAAGGAAACACCATATATTTT | CATSRHLGQGEGNTIYF
few | NA | TRBJ1-2 | TRBV6-1 | TGTGCCAGCAGGTTAAATGGCTACACCTTC | CASRLNGYTF